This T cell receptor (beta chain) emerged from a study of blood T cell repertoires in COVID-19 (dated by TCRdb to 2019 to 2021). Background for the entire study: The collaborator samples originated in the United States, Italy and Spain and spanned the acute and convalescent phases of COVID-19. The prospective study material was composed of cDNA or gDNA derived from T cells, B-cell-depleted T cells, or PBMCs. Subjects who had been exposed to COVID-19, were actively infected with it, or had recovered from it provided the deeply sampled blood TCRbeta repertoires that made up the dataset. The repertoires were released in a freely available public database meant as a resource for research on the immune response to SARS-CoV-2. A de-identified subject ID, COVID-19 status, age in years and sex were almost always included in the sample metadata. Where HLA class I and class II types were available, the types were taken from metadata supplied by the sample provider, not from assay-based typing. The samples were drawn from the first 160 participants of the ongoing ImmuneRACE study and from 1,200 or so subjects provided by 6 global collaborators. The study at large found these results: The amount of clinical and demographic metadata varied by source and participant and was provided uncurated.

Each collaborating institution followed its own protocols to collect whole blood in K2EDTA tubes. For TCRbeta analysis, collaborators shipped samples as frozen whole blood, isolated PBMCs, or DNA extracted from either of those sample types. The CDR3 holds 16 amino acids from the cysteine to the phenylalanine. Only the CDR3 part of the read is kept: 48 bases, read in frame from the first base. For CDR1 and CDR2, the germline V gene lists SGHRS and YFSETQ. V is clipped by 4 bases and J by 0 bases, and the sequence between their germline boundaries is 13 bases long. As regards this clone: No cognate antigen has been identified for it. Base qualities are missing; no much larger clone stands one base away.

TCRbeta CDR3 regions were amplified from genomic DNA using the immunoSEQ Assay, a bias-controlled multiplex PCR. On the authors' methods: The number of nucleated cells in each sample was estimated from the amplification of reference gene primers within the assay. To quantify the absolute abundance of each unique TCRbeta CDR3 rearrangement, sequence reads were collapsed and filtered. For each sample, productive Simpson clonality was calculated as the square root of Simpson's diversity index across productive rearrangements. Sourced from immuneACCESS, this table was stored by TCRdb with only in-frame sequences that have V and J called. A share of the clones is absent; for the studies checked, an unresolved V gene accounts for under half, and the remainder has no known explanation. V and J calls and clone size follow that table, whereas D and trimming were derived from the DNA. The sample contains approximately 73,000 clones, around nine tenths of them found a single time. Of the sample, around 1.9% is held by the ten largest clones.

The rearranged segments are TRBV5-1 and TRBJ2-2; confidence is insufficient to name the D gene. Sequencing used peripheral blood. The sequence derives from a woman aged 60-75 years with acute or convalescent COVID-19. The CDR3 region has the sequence CASSPGYTSNTGELFF. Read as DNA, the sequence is TGCGCCAGCAGCCCCGGGTATACTTCGAACACCGGGGAGCTGTTTTTT.